The 26 T cell receptor beta chains below were found in one sample sequenced in a study of cytomegalovirus exposure and HLA in healthy donors. Primers: 60 Vbeta forward and 13 Jbeta reverse. Some clones are missing from TCRdb's copy, which holds only in-frame ones; the method was immunoSEQ multiplex PCR. The table has 150,000 to 200,000 clones, more than 80% seen once. Sequences were obtained from PBMCs. All receptors derive from a woman aged 45-65 years in good health and CMV-seropositive.

V is TRBV6-6 and J is TRBJ1-1, with a possible D match to TRBD1 (6 bases). Germline V gene data show CDR1 as MNHNY and CDR2 as SVGAGI (reference sequence). This CDR3 is 15 amino acids long. V lost 5 bases, J lost 0 bases, and 13 bases lay in between. The CDR3, as DNA: TGTGCCAGCAGTCAGGGCAGGGGAGTGAACACTGAAGCTTTCTTT. Encoded protein: CASSQGRGVNTEAFF.

The chain has TRBV7-3 and TRBJ2-2; 8 nucleotides match TRBD2. After removal of 0 bases from V and 7 bases from J, the junction contained 7 bases not matched to a gene. The CDR3 loop spans 16 amino acids. CDR1 is SGHTA and CDR2 is FQGTGA in the germline V gene. Here the CDR3 DNA reads TGTGCCAGCAGCTTAACCGGGACTAGGGGCGACGGGGAGCTGTTTTTT. Protein: CASSLTGTRGDGELFF.

V and J are TRBV10-3 and TRBJ2-5; a weak D match, TRBD2 (7 bases). There are 14 residues in the CDR3. V lost 6 bases to trimming and J lost 2 bases, with 13 bases between them. Germline V gene sequence: CDR1 ENHRY, CDR2 SYGVKD. The CDR3, as DNA: TGTGCCATCAGCGCGGGGAGGGGGCAAGAGACCCAGTACTTC. Its translation: CAISAGRGQETQYF.

The chain has TRBV9 and TRBJ2-3; 7 bases line up with TRBD2. The CDR3 is 13 amino acids. V was pared by 4 bases and J by 8 bases, with 7 bases of the junction left unmatched. Per the germline V gene, CDR1 is SGDLS and CDR2 is YYNGEE. Here the CDR3 reads CASSSPAGTTQYF. The CDR3 region has the DNA TGTGCCAGCAGCTCCCCAGCGGGGACTACGCAGTATTTT.

The chain is built from TRBV6-7 and TRBJ1-1; possibly TRBD1 for D (6 bases). TRBV6-7 is treated as an ORF (open reading frame) with a function not yet certain. V was trimmed by 8 bases and J by 7 bases, leaving 11 bases between them. This CDR3 contains 11 residues. The CDR3 here is CASGGGGEAFF. The CDR3 nucleotides are TGTGCCAGCGGGGGGGGCGGTGAAGCTTTCTTT.

The V gene is TRBV19, the J gene TRBJ1-5, with D unresolved. The CDR3 totals 14 residues. Germline-derived CDR1 and CDR2 are LNHDA and SQIVND (reference sequence). Trimming removed 7 bases at V and 0 bases at J, with 10 bases between. The CDR3 spells CASKSYLSNQPQHF. In nucleotides, the CDR3 is TGTGCCAGTAAGTCCTATCTTAGCAATCAGCCCCAGCATTTT.

The V call is TRBV27, the J call TRBJ1-4; tentatively, D is TRBD1 (5 bases). The germline V gene has CDR1 MNHEY and CDR2 SMNVEV (reference sequence). This CDR3 contains 15 residues. Between the trimmed V and J ends, which lost 2 bases and 3 bases, there was a span of 10 bases. CDR3 nucleotide sequence: TGTGCCAGCAGTTTAGGCGGCAGGGCTAATGAAAAACTGTTTTTT. This translates into CASSLGGRANEKLFF. Looking up the rest from reference TRBV27 and TRBJ1-4 gives the full variable domain: EAQVTQNPRYLITVTGKKLTVTCSQNMNHEYMSWYRQDPGLGLRQIYYSMNVEVTDKGDVPEGYKVSRKEKRNFPLILESPSPNQTSLYFCASSLGGRANEKLFFGSGTQLSVL.

The rearrangement joins TRBV7-3 to TRBJ2-2; TRBD1 matches at 7 bases. Trimming removed 5 bases from V and 1 base from J; junction bases left unmatched: 4. Germline V gene lookup returns CDR1 SGHTA and CDR2 FQGTGA. This CDR3 contains 15 residues. CDR3: CASSLGDRNTGELFF. DNA for the CDR3: TGTGCCAGCAGCCTAGGGGACAGGAACACCGGGGAGCTGTTTTTT.

The chain recombines TRBV6-5 with TRBJ2-3; maybe TRBD2 (7 bases). Germline V gene data show CDR1 as MNHEY and CDR2 as SVGAGI. The CDR3 has 14 amino acids. Trimming removed 6 bases from V and 4 bases from J, with 14 bases in between. The CDR3 DNA is TGTGCCAGCAGAAGAGGGGGGGCCGCAGATACGCAGTATTTT. Translation gives CASRRGGAADTQYF.

V gene TRBV7-3 combines with J gene TRBJ2-1; 9 nucleotides match TRBD1. CDR3 size: 15 residues. V lost 5 bases, J lost 2 bases, and 4 bases stayed unmatched. Germline V gene data show CDR1 as SGHTA and CDR2 as FQGTGA. The CDR3 loop reads CASSPRDRAYNEQFF. CDR3 nucleotide sequence: TGTGCCAGCAGCCCCCGGGACAGGGCCTACAATGAGCAGTTCTTC.

V and J are TRBV4-2 and TRBJ2-7; maybe TRBD1 (5 bases). Germline V CDR1 and CDR2: LGHNA, YNFKEQ. The length of the CDR3 is 15 residues. V lost 0 bases, J lost 0 bases, and 9 bases lay in between. The CDR3 here is CASSQDTQGSYEQYF. CDR3 DNA sequence: TGTGCCAGCAGCCAAGATACCCAGGGCTCCTACGAGCAGTACTTC.

The chain links TRBV9 to TRBJ1-1; 7 bases agree with TRBD1. This CDR3 spans 16 amino acids. Germline V lookup: CDR1 SGDLS, CDR2 YYNGEE. The ends lost 0 bases at V and 0 bases at J; junction bases unmatched: 5. The CDR3 coding sequence is TGTGCCAGCAGCGTAGCCGGGGGACAGATGAACACTGAAGCTTTCTTT. This encodes CASSVAGGQMNTEAFF. Based on the CDR3 plus reference TRBV9 and TRBJ1-1, the full variable domain is DSGVTQTPKHLITATGQRVTLRCSPRSGDLSVYWYQQSLDQGLQFLIQYYNGEERAKGNILERFSAQQFPDLHSELNLSSLELGDSALYFCASSVAGGQMNTEAFFGQGTRLTVV.

V gene TRBV9 combines with J gene TRBJ1-2, with a tentative D call TRBD1 (5 bases). Trimming took 3 bases from V and 4 from J, leaving 16 bases between them. Germline V gene sequence: CDR1 SGDLS, CDR2 YYNGEE. The CDR3 is made up of 15 amino acids. This CDR3 is CASSALRGAPYGYTF. For the CDR3, the DNA is TGTGCCAGCAGCGCCCTCCGCGGGGCCCCCTATGGCTACACCTTC.

CDR3 in DNA: TGTGCCAGCTTCACCGGGACTAGCAATGAGCAGTTCTTC. Amino acid sequence: CASFTGTSNEQFF. This chain uses TRBV18 with TRBJ2-1, with 8 bases fitting TRBD2. From germline, CDR1 is KGHSH and CDR2 LQKENI. The CDR3 runs 13 residues. The J segment lost 6 bases and the V segment lost 7 bases, leaving 5 bases of the junction unmatched.

This rearrangement joins TRBV6-5 to TRBJ1-2; D is unclear. The germline V gene has CDR1 MNHEY and CDR2 SVGAGI. Trimming shortened V by 0 bases and J by 2 bases, and 7 bases separated the two germline ends. This CDR3 has 14 residues. CDR3 coding DNA: TGTGCCAGCAGTTACTCGAGCCGGAACTATGGCTACACCTTC. It is translated as CASSYSSRNYGYTF.

The rearrangement links TRBV9 to TRBJ1-3; D remains ambiguous. This CDR3 region has 16 residues. CDR1 and CDR2 (germline): SGDLS, YYNGEE. V was clipped by 0 bases and J by 0 bases, with 10 bases between them. The CDR3, as DNA: TGTGCCAGCAGCGTAGGGCAGGCAATCTCTGGAAACACCATATATTTT. The encoded protein is CASSVGQAISGNTIYF.

About this clone: The junction shows a germline mismatch at one end, possibly a read error. The genes are TRBV2 and TRBJ2-7; D possibly corresponds to TRBD2 (5 bases). This CDR3 region has 12 residues. Germline V gene data show CDR1 as SNHLY and CDR2 as FYNNEI. CDR3 amino acids: CASSEGRREQYF. The CDR3 coding sequence is TGTGCCAGCAGCGAAGGACGGAGGGAGCAGTACTTC.

V and J are TRBV11-3 and TRBJ2-3; 8 positions agree with TRBD1. The J segment lost 4 bases and the V segment lost 3 bases, leaving 3 bases of the junction unmatched. Germline CDR1 and CDR2: SGHNT and YENEEA. CDR3 length equals 14 residues. The CDR3 region has the DNA TGTGCCAGCAGCTTCGGACAGGGAGCAGATACGCAGTATTTT. Translated: CASSFGQGADTQYF.

The rearrangement links TRBV7-2 to TRBJ2-1; D is unresolved. This CDR3 contains 15 residues. V lost 5 bases and J 0 bases, leaving 11 bases between the germline ends. Germline values: CDR1 SGHTA, CDR2 FQGNSA. CDR3 nucleotides: TGTGCCAGCAGCGAAGCAATGCGCTCCTACAATGAGCAGTTCTTC. Protein sequence: CASSEAMRSYNEQFF.

This clone was recorded once. The rearrangement links TRBV5-1 to TRBJ2-7; 8 bases align to TRBD1. Germline V CDR1 and CDR2: SGHRS, YFSETQ. CDR3 length equals 16 residues. Losses at the gene ends were 0 bases for V and 2 bases for J; bases not matched to a gene: 7. CDR3 in amino acids: CASSLETGVNTYEQYF. The DNA for the CDR3 is TGCGCCAGCAGCTTGGAGACAGGGGTTAATACCTACGAGCAGTACTTC.

This clone turned up a few times. The chain employs TRBV5-3 and TRBJ2-3; D gene unclear. TRBV5-3 is annotated as an ORF whose role is uncertain. CDR3 length equals 13 residues. The V end lost 2 bases, the J end lost 1 base, and 5 bases lay between the germline ends. This chain's CDR3 is CARSLWRTDTQYF. The CDR3 bases are TGTGCCAGAAGCTTATGGCGCACAGATACGCAGTATTTT.

The chain has TRBV5-4 and TRBJ1-4, with D unresolved. There are 14 residues in the CDR3. Deletions cut 6 bases from V and 0 bases from J, with 9 bases between. Germline V gives CDR1 SGHNT, CDR2 YYREEE (reference sequence). CDR3 sequence reads: CASKAEATNEKLFF. The CDR3 DNA reads TGTGCCAGCAAGGCGGAGGCAACTAATGAAAAACTGTTTTTT.

The chain couples TRBV6-6 to TRBJ1-2, with D possibly TRBD1 on 5 matching bases. Germline V gene sequence: CDR1 MNHNY, CDR2 SVGAGI (reference sequence). The CDR3 runs to 15 residues. V shed 7 bases and J shed 5 bases, with 20 bases lying between them. CDR3 sequence reads: CASTSRGESGYGYTF. CDR3 sequence (DNA): TGTGCCAGCACCTCCCGGGGGGAGAGCGGGTATGGCTACACCTTC.

V gene TRBV4-3 combines with J gene TRBJ1-6; D unresolved. With 2 bases removed from V and 1 base from J, the gap between germline ends came to 12 bases. The CDR3 runs 17 residues. Germline CDR1 LGHNA, CDR2 YSLEER. The CDR3 region is CASSQSGYGSYNSPLHF. CDR3 in DNA: TGCGCCAGCAGCCAATCGGGGTACGGATCCTATAATTCACCCCTCCACTTT.

The chain has TRBV27 and TRBJ1-5, with D uncertain. Germline V gene sequence: CDR1 MNHEY, CDR2 SMNVEV (reference sequence). The CDR3 sequence is 13 residues long. Trimming took 1 base from V and 7 from J, leaving 8 bases between them. The DNA of the CDR3 is TGTGCCAGCAGTTTATACATCGAACAGCCCCAGCATTTT. Its translation: CASSLYIEQPQHF.

This chain uses TRBV6-1 with TRBJ1-5; TRBD1 agrees at 8 bases. Germline V gene lookup returns CDR1 MNHNS and CDR2 SASEGT. The CDR3 runs to 16 residues. Trimming took 4 bases from V and 4 from J; bases not matched to a gene: 9. CDR3 protein: CASSVTRDRTNQPQHF. The CDR3 DNA sequence: TGTGCCAGCAGTGTCACGCGGGACAGGACAAATCAGCCCCAGCATTTT.